The rows below give T cell receptor beta chains drawn from one sample of a study of blood T cell repertoires in COVID-19. Sequencing used immunoSEQ multiplex PCR; TCRdb keeps in-frame clones, though not all of them. The sample has 250,000 to 350,000 clones, roughly 87% seen once; the top ten hold about 2%. Sequencing used peripheral blood. The receptors stem from a woman between 45 and 65 years old who had recovered from COVID-19. Each CDR3 is given with its conserved first and last residue. D genes are given only for firm matches. Size tells how often a clone was seen (once, few, many) or the class of an expanded clone, and some rows leave it out.

d_gene	v_gene	j_gene	abundance	CDR3aa	CDR3nt
TRBD2	TRBV5-4	TRBJ2-2	few	CASSSRQVAGDTGELFF	TGTGCCAGCAGCTCACGTCAGGTAGCGGGAGATACCGGGGAGCTGTTTTTT
.	TRBV4-3	TRBJ2-1	once	CASSQDGSSHNEQFF	TGCGCCAGCAGCCAAGACGGGAGTTCCCACAATGAGCAGTTCTTC
TRBD1	TRBV7-8	TRBJ1-1	.	CASSLVRGRVDTEAFF	TGTGCCAGCAGCTTAGTCAGGGGGCGGGTGGACACTGAAGCTTTCTTT
TRBD1	TRBV19	TRBJ1-5	.	CASTLDRAEGNQPQHF	TGTGCCAGTACCCTCGACAGGGCAGAAGGCAATCAGCCCCAGCATTTT
.	TRBV9	TRBJ1-4	.	CASSVDGALGKLFF	TGTGCCAGCAGCGTAGATGGGGCCCTCGGGAAACTGTTTTTT
TRBD1	TRBV27	TRBJ1-5	.	CASSLDRGSQPQHF	TGTGCCAGCAGTTTAGACAGGGGAAGTCAGCCCCAGCATTTT
.	TRBV6-2/TRBV6-3	TRBJ1-5	.	CASSRAGSQPQHF	TGTGCCAGCAGCCGAGCGGGATCCCAGCCCCAGCATTTT
.	TRBV20-1	TRBJ2-1	.	CSASGRVISSGEQFF	TGCAGTGCTAGTGGCAGGGTAATAAGTTCTGGTGAGCAGTTCTTC
TRBD1	TRBV27	TRBJ2-7	.	CASRMTGFNSYEQYF	TGTGCCAGCAGGATGACAGGGTTCAACTCCTACGAGCAGTACTTC
.	TRBV12-5	TRBJ1-2	.	CASSLNYGYTF	TGTGCTAGTTCTTTGAACTATGGCTACACCTTC
.	TRBV19	TRBJ1-1	.	CASTGRIEAFF	TGTGCCAGTACAGGGAGGATTGAAGCTTTCTTT
TRBD1	TRBV28	TRBJ1-2	few	CASSLAGGGYGYTF	TGTGCCAGCAGTTTGGCAGGGGGCGGCTATGGCTACACCTTC